The source of this T cell receptor beta chain is a study of blood T cell repertoires in COVID-19. Study details: Collection of acute and convalescent COVID-19 samples took place in the United States, Italy and Spain. From T cells, B-cell-depleted T cells, or PBMCs came the material, which was cDNA or gDNA.

Seattle participants joined during active infection and were tracked over time. The J segment lost 2 bases and the V segment lost 5 bases, leaving 5 bases of the junction unmatched. The germline V gene encodes CDR1 SGHNT and CDR2 YYREEE (reference sequence). The CDR3 extends over 15 amino acids. In the authors' workflow: Estimates of nucleated cell counts were drawn from the amplification of reference gene primers. Here immunoSEQ multiplex PCR was the method, and the copy in TCRdb shows in-frame clones only, minus some. The DNA gave D and trimming, while V, J and clone size come from that table. The data contain hundreds of thousands of clones, approximately 88% of them seen just once; the ten biggest clones take up roughly 12%.

The source of this sequence is a woman aged 45 to 65 with COVID-19, enrolled during active disease. V gene TRBV5-4 combines with J gene TRBJ1-3; 9 nucleotides line up with TRBD1. The sample was peripheral blood. This chain's CDR3 is CASSEQGAAGNTIYF. For the CDR3, the DNA is TGTGCCAGCAGTGAACAGGGGGCAGCTGGAAACACCATATATTTT.